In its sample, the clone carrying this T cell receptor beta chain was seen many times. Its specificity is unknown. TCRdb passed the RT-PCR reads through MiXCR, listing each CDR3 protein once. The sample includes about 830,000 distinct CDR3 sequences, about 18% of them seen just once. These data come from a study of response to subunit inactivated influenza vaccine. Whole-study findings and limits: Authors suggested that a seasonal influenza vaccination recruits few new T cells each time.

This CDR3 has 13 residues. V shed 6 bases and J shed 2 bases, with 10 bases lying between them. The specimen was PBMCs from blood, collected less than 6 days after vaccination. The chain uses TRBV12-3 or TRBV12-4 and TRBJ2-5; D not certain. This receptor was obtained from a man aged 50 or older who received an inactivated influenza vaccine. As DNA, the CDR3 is TGTGCCAGCAGATCTCAGGAACAAGAGACCCAGTACTTC. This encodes CASRSQEQETQYF.